A selection of T cell receptor beta chains follows, all from one sample in a study of shared clonotypes between healthy human individuals. This table comes from immunoSEQ multiplex PCR, and its TCRdb copy is limited to in-frame clones, with some not included. The profile shows under 700,000 clones, approximately 96% of them singletons. What was sequenced was naive CD8+ T cells sorted from blood. These receptors were obtained from a woman between 25 and 40 years old in good health. The CDR3 runs from the conserved cysteine through the conserved F or W. D genes are given only for firm matches. Clone size, where shown, is once, few, many, or a class for clones that have expanded.

>NA|TRBV28|NA|TRBJ2-7
TGTGCCAGCAGTCTAACCTACGAGCAGTACTTC
CASSLTYEQYF
>NA|TRBV5-1|NA|TRBJ2-1
TGCGCCAGCAGCTGGACGTCCGACTCCAGCTCCTACAATGAGCAGTTCTTC
CASSWTSDSSSYNEQFF
>NA|TRBV7-6|NA|TRBJ2-7
TGTGCCAGCAGCTTAGCAGGGACGGACGAGCAGTACTTC
CASSLAGTDEQYF
>NA|TRBV11-2|NA|TRBJ2-7
TGTGCCAGCAGCTTGTTTGCCGTCTACGAGCAGTACTTC
CASSLFAVYEQYF
>NA|TRBV29-1|NA|TRBJ2-7
TGCAGCGTTGACTTACTCCGGGACGCATCCTACGAGCAGTACTTC
CSVDLLRDASYEQYF
>NA|TRBV27|NA|TRBJ1-5
TGTGCCAGCAGTGAAATACAGGCCCCAAATCAGCCCCAGCATTTT
CASSEIQAPNQPQHF
>NA|TRBV6-6|NA|TRBJ1-1
TGTGCCAGCAGTTATAACATGAACACTGAAGCTTTCTTT
CASSYNMNTEAFF
>few|TRBV28|TRBD1|TRBJ1-1
TGTGCCAGCAGTCCCAGGGGACAGATGAACACTGAAGCTTTCTTT
CASSPRGQMNTEAFF
>NA|TRBV27|NA|TRBJ2-7
TGTGCCAGCAGTTTCTACTGGGGCAGCAAATCCGAGCAGTACTTC
CASSFYWGSKSEQYF
>once|TRBV2|NA|TRBJ1-2
TGTGCCAGCAGTGGGAAACTTACGGGACATAATGATGGCTACACCTTC
CASSGKLTGHNDGYTF
>NA|TRBV6-5|NA|TRBJ2-3
TGTGCCAGCAAGTTCTTAGCGGAGAACACAGATACGCAGTATTTT
CASKFLAENTDTQYF